One and the same sample provided the 10 T cell receptor beta chains below, sequenced in a study of read filtering for tumor transcriptome and immune sequencing (dated by TCRdb to 2019 to 2021). The sample was run on an Illumina HiSeq 4000. TCR libraries were built from roughly 400 ng RNA with the Immunoverse kit, using molecular barcoded adaptors covering alpha/delta and beta/gamma chains. In TCRdb, the public reads were trimmed at Q25 with fastp and aligned with MiXCR, with productive beta chains retained. Here each entry gathers all rows of one CDR3 protein and keeps the most common genes and DNA. Recorded for this sample are over 90,000 distinct CDR3 sequences; about 22% of them occurred a single time. Approximately 10% of the sample rests with the top ten. Material for sequencing was a population of CD138-negative cells sorted from bone marrow. Explained via the paper, the cell subset or site label denotes: bone marrow mononuclear cells depleted of CD138+ plasma/myeloma cells by negative magnetic selection. The receptors here all came from a donor aged 40 or over with multiple myeloma.

This clonotype was counted ten times or more. The chain employs TRBV7-3 and TRBJ1-4; D ambiguous. V was pared by 2 bases and J by 0 bases, with 4 bases between. This CDR3 has 14 residues. CDR1 and CDR2 (germline): SGHTA, FQGTGA. The chain's CDR3 is CASSLLATNEKLFF. The CDR3 coding sequence is TGTGCCAGCAGCTTACTTGCAACTAATGAAAAACTGTTTTTT.

This clonotype has at least ten counts. This rearrangement joins TRBV4-1 to TRBJ2-5; TRBD1 might be the D (6 bases). Trimming removed 0 bases from V and 9 bases from J, with 11 bases in between. The CDR3 extends over 13 amino acids. CDR1 is MGHRA and CDR2 is YSYEKL in the germline V gene. Here the CDR3 DNA reads TGCGCCAGCAGCCAAGACCTCGAGGGGGCCCAGTACTTC. This encodes CASSQDLEGAQYF.

This clonotype was seen many times. This chain links TRBV5-1 with TRBJ1-5; D is undetermined. The germline V gene has CDR1 SGHRS and CDR2 YFSETQ. Trimming cost V 1 base and J 5 bases, with 7 bases left between them. This CDR3 is built from 13 residues. This chain's CDR3 is CASSLWGDQPQHF. CDR3 nucleotide sequence: TGCGCCAGCAGCTTGTGGGGAGATCAGCCCCAGCATTTT.

In this sample, this clonotype turned up many times. The chain recombines TRBV7-9 with TRBJ2-7; D uncertain. Trimming took 1 base from V and 4 from J, leaving 11 bases between them. The CDR3 extends over 14 amino acids. Germline V lookup: CDR1 SEHNR, CDR2 FQNEAQ (reference sequence). This chain's CDR3 is CASSLDPKTYEQYF. In nucleotides, the CDR3 is TGTGCCAGCAGCTTAGATCCCAAAACTTACGAGCAGTACTTC.

The gene calls are TRBV20-1 and TRBJ2-5; D is unresolved. The CDR3 is made up of 12 amino acids. The ends were cut back, 2 bases at V and 1 base at J, with 5 bases in the middle. Germline V gene sequence: CDR1 DFQATT, CDR2 SNEGSKA (reference sequence). CDR3 region: CSARLPQETQYF. The CDR3 DNA sequence: TGCAGTGCTAGACTGCCCCAAGAGACCCAGTACTTC.

V is TRBV3-1 and J is TRBJ1-2; no definite D call. The CDR3 consists of 15 residues. V was trimmed by 3 bases and J by 3 bases, leaving 14 bases between them. CDR1 and CDR2 from the germline V gene are LGHDT and YNNKEL (reference sequence). The DNA of the CDR3 is TGTGCCAGCAGCCAGAGAAGGATGGACGACTATGGCTACACCTTC. Encoded protein: CASSQRRMDDYGYTF.

This clonotype was observed a handful of times. It may be a read error: a sequence one base away is much more abundant. The chain recombines TRBV29-1 with TRBJ2-1, with D possibly matching TRBD2 (5 bases). Germline CDR1 reads SQVTM; CDR2 reads ANQGSEA. This CDR3 region has 13 residues. The CDR3 DNA is TGCAGCATTGACTGGAGGAGGAGGAATGAGCAGTTCTTC. This gives the protein CSIDWRRRNEQFF.

This clonotype has just a few counts. The CDR3 nucleotides read TGTGCCAGCAGTTACGTCTCCAGGTCTGGATATGGCTACACCTTC. It codes for CASSYVSRSGYGYTF. The chain employs TRBV6-5 and TRBJ1-2; D unclear. CDR1 is MNHEY, CDR2 SVGAGI, per germline. This CDR3 is 15 amino acids long. Trimming left V 2 bases short and J 5 bases short, with 15 bases between.

Many counts were recorded for this clonotype. The rearrangement joins TRBV24-1 to TRBJ2-2, with 9 bases that match TRBD1. Germline lookup yields CDR1 KGHDR and CDR2 SFDVKD. V shed 6 bases, J shed 6 bases, and the junction held 10 bases outside the gene matches. CDR3 length: 16 amino acids. The CDR3 nucleotides are TGTGCCACCAGTCATGCCGGGACAGGGATCCCCGGGGAGCTGTTTTTT. It specifies CATSHAGTGIPGELFF.

This clonotype was recorded at least ten times. The chain joins TRBV6-6 to TRBJ2-1; D is perhaps TRBD1 (6 bases). With 7 bases removed from V and 7 bases from J, the gap between germline ends came to 17 bases. The CDR3 is made up of 14 amino acids. Germline loops: CDR1 MNHNY, CDR2 SVGAGI (reference sequence). CDR3 nucleotide sequence: TGTGCCAGCACCAACAGGGAAGGGCGGAATGAGCAGTTCTTC. This codes for CASTNREGRNEQFF.